A single sample is the source of the 8 T cell receptor beta chains below, sequenced in a study of blood T cells in healthy people across ages. Alongside a J-beta primer mix, a sample-barcoded 5' primer served in a second PCR lasting about 7 to 11 cycles. Using its own MiXCR run on the 5' RACE reads, TCRdb lists one record per CDR3 protein. Of approximately 290,000 distinct CDR3 sequences listed, about 25% are singletons. The source material was blood. The receptor set was obtained from a woman in her 70s in good health.

This clonotype was seen a handful of times. The rearrangement joins TRBV6-6 to TRBJ2-5, with 8 bases identical to TRBD2. V lost 3 bases and J lost 5; bases outside the gene matches: 8. This CDR3 has 15 residues. Germline V CDR1 and CDR2: MNHNY, SVGAGI (reference sequence). The CDR3 DNA follows: TGTGCCAGCAGTTATCAGCGGGAGTGGGATGAGACCCAGTACTTC. Translation: CASSYQREWDETQYF.

This clonotype was recorded at least ten times. The gene calls are TRBV2 and TRBJ1-2; possible D gene TRBD1, 5 bases. The V end was cut by 1 base, the J end by 1 base, with 16 bases between. CDR1 SNHLY and CDR2 FYNNEI come from the germline V gene. The CDR3 consists of 17 residues. In DNA, the CDR3 is TGTGCCAGCAGTGAAGAGGCAGGGTACAATCGTAACTATGGCTACACCTTC. Amino acid sequence: CASSEEAGYNRNYGYTF.

This chain joins TRBV19 and TRBJ2-1, with 7 nucleotides matching TRBD2. Per the germline V gene, CDR1 is LNHDA and CDR2 is SQIVND (reference sequence). With V trimmed by 10 bases and J by 1 base, 7 bases remained unmatched. This CDR3 contains 14 residues. In DNA form, the CDR3 reads TGTGCCACCAGCGGGGTGAATTCCTACAATGAGCAGTTCTTC. This gives the protein CATSGVNSYNEQFF.

The rearrangement links TRBV4-2 to TRBJ2-5, with D perhaps given as TRBD1 or TRBD2 (7 bases each). The CDR3 loop spans 15 amino acids. Looked up from germline, CDR1 is LGHNA and CDR2 is YNFKEQ. V was clipped by 6 bases and J by 11 bases, with 25 bases between them. CDR3 loop: CASRTSGGGRKEQYF. Here the CDR3 DNA reads TGTGCCAGCAGGACGTCAGGGGGAGGGCGTAAAGAGCAGTACTTC.

This clonotype has a handful of counts. The chain has TRBV9 and TRBJ1-3, with 8 positions matching TRBD1. From germline, CDR1 is SGDLS and CDR2 YYNGEE. The CDR3 contains 15 residues. V lost 0 bases and J lost 4; bases outside the gene matches: 3. The DNA for the CDR3 is TGTGCCAGCAGCGTAGAAGGGACAGGCGGAAACACCATATATTTT. Residues: CASSVEGTGGNTIYF.

Regarding this clonotype: The junction and the germline gene differ at one end; a read error may be behind it. The chain has TRBV24-1 and TRBJ1-5; 8 nucleotides match TRBD1. The CDR3 spans 14 residues. Germline CDR1 reads KGHDR; CDR2 reads SFDVKD. This chain's CDR3 is CATSDDGTPGQVNF. The CDR3, as DNA: TGTGCCACCAGTGATGATGGGACGCCGGGACAGGTTAATTTT.

This clonotype was seen a handful of times. The V and J genes are TRBV29-1 and TRBJ2-1; TRBD2 agrees at 13 bases. J gave up 4 bases and V 4 bases, and 13 bases lay outside the gene matches. CDR1 is SQVTM and CDR2 is ANQGSEA in the germline V gene. CDR3 length equals 18 residues. The CDR3 is CSVAGTSGATTRYNEQFF. The CDR3 nucleotides are TGCAGCGTTGCCGGGACTAGCGGGGCAACAACCCGATACAATGAGCAGTTCTTC.

The chain recombines TRBV20-1 with TRBJ2-7; D is possibly TRBD1 (6 bases). From germline, CDR1 is DFQATT and CDR2 SNEGSKA (reference sequence). V gave up 6 bases and J gave up 0 bases, with 9 bases separating them. The CDR3 contains 12 residues. For the CDR3, the DNA is TGCAGTGCATGGGGGCCCTCCTACGAGCAGTACTTC. This translates into CSAWGPSYEQYF.